The rows below give T cell receptor beta chains drawn from one sample of a study of cytomegalovirus exposure and HLA in healthy donors. Measured with immunoSEQ multiplex PCR; TCRdb has only the in-frame clones, and not every one. The sample lists over 150,000 clones, about 86% occurring once. The sequenced material came from PBMCs. All receptors derive from a woman aged 30 to 39 in good health and CMV-seronegative. Each CDR3 is given with its conserved first and last residue. A D gene is named only where the DNA matches it firmly. Clone size is not always given. Where it is, it says once, few, many or a class for expanded clones.

D: TRBD1
J: TRBJ2-6
size: -
V: TRBV5-6
CDR3: CASTVLTGPGANGLTF
DNA: TGTGCCAGCACCGTATTGACAGGGCCCGGGGCCAACGGCCTGACTTTC

D: TRBD2
J: TRBJ2-3
size: once
V: TRBV7-2
CDR3: CASSSRLAGTDTQYF
DNA: TGTGCCAGCAGTTCCCGACTAGCAGGTACAGATACGCAGTATTTT

D: -
J: TRBJ2-3
size: -
V: TRBV28
CDR3: CASSLVGGTSTDTQYF
DNA: TGTGCCAGCAGTTTAGTGGGCGGGACTAGCACAGATACGCAGTATTTT

D: -
J: TRBJ1-1
size: -
V: TRBV7-9
CDR3: CASSLPLGGTEAFF
DNA: TGTGCCAGCAGCCTCCCCTTGGGGGGAACTGAAGCTTTCTTT

D: -
J: TRBJ1-2
size: -
V: TRBV15
CDR3: CATSTSGQRTNYGYTF
DNA: TGTGCCACCAGCACATCTGGACAGCGAACTAACTATGGCTACACCTTC

D: TRBD2
J: TRBJ2-2
size: few
V: TRBV10-2
CDR3: CAGRSGDNTGELFF
DNA: TGCGCCGGACGGAGCGGGGACAACACCGGGGAGCTGTTTTTT

D: TRBD1
J: TRBJ1-4
size: -
V: TRBV28
CDR3: CASGTSGGREKLFF
DNA: TGTGCCAGCGGAACTTCAGGGGGCCGGGAAAAACTGTTTTTT

D: TRBD1
J: TRBJ2-1
size: -
V: TRBV4-3
CDR3: CASSQTRRQGVVEQFF
DNA: TGCGCCAGCAGCCAAACCCGCAGACAGGGGGTTGTCGAGCAGTTCTTC

D: TRBD2
J: TRBJ2-2
size: -
V: TRBV11-3
CDR3: CASSWIAGAGELFF
DNA: TGTGCCAGCAGCTGGATAGCGGGAGCCGGGGAGCTGTTTTTT

D: -
J: TRBJ2-4
size: -
V: TRBV2
CDR3: CASSALAKNSQYF
DNA: TGTGCCAGCAGTGCCCTAGCCAAAAACAGTCAGTACTTC

D: -
J: TRBJ2-2
size: -
V: TRBV30
CDR3: CAWSGRQGHTGELFF
DNA: TGTGCCTGGAGTGGTCGGCAGGGCCACACCGGGGAGCTGTTTTTT

D: TRBD2
J: TRBJ2-7
size: few
V: TRBV11-2
CDR3: CASRGLAGGRSYEQYF
DNA: TGTGCCAGCAGGGGACTAGCGGGAGGACGCTCCTACGAGCAGTACTTC

D: TRBD1
J: TRBJ1-2
size: -
V: TRBV7-9
CDR3: CASSSGSGQGTYYGYTF
DNA: TGTGCCAGCAGCTCCGGCTCGGGACAGGGGACATACTATGGCTACACCTTC

D: -
J: TRBJ2-1
size: -
V: TRBV19
CDR3: CASSTGLTYNEQFF
DNA: TGTGCCAGTAGTACAGGGTTAACCTACAATGAGCAGTTCTTC

D: -
J: TRBJ2-4
size: -
V: TRBV6-1
CDR3: CASSKTPSKNSQYF
DNA: TGTGCCAGCAGTAAAACACCTTCCAAAAACAGTCAGTACTTC

D: -
J: TRBJ1-1
size: -
V: TRBV6-4
CDR3: CASSDSPLSGAFF
DNA: TGTGCCAGCAGTGACTCCCCTTTATCGGGGGCTTTCTTT